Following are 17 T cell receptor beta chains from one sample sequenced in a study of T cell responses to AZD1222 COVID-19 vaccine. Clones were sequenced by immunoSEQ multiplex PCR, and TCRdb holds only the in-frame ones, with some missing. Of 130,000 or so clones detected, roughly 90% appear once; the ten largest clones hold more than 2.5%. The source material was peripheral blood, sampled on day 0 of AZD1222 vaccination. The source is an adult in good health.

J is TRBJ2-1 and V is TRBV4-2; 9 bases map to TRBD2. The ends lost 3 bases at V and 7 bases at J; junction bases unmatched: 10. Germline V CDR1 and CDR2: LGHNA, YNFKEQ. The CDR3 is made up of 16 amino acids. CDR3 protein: CASSHGGGLASNEQFF. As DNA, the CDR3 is TGTGCCAGCAGCCATGGTGGGGGACTAGCAAGTAATGAGCAGTTCTTC.

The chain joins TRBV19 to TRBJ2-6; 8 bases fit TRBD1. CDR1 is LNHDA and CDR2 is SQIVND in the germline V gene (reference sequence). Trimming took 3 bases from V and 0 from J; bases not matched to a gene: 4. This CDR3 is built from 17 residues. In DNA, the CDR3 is TGTGCCAGTAGTATCCGGACAGGGCGCTCTGGGGCCAACGTCCTGACTTTC. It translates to CASSIRTGRSGANVLTF.

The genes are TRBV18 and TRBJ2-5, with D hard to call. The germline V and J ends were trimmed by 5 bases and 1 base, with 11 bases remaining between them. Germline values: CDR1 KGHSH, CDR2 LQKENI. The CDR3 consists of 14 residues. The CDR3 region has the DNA TGTGCCAGCTCATTCAAGAGTGGCCAAGAGACCCAGTACTTC. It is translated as CASSFKSGQETQYF.

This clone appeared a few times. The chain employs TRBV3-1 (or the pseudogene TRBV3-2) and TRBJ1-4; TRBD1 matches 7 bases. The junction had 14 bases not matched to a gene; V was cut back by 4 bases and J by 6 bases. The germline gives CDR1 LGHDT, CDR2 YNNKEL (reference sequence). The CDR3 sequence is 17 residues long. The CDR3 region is CASSRDIDARGDEKLFF. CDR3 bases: TGTGCCAGCAGCCGAGACATCGACGCCAGGGGGGATGAAAAACTGTTTTTT.

CDR3 bases: TGTGCCAGCAGCCCGACAGGGGGAGTTGGGAACACCATATATTTT. Translation: CASSPTGGVGNTIYF. This chain links TRBV13 with TRBJ1-3; TRBD1 aligns across 9 bases. The CDR3 totals 15 residues. Germline CDR1 and CDR2: PRHDT and FYEKMQ (reference sequence). Trimming cost V 5 bases and J 7 bases; bases outside gene matches: 9. Looking up the rest from reference TRBV13 and TRBJ1-3 gives the full variable domain: AAGVIQSPRHLIKEKRETATLKCYPIPRHDTVYWYQQGPGQDPQFLISFYEKMQSDKGSIPDRFSAQQFSDYHSELNMSSLELGDSALYFCASSPTGGVGNTIYFGEGSWLTVV.

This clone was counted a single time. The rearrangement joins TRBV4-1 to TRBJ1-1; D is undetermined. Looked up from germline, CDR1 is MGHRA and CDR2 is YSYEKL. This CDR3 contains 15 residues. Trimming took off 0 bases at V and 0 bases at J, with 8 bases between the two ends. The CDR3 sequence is CASSQDAGMNTEAFF. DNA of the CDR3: TGCGCCAGCAGCCAAGACGCGGGGATGAACACTGAAGCTTTCTTT.

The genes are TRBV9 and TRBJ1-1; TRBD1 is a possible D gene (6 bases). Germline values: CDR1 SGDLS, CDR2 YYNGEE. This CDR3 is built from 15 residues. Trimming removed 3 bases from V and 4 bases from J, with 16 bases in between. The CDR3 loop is CASSARGGRSTEAFF. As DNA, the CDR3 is TGTGCCAGCAGCGCCCGGGGGGGCCGGAGCACTGAAGCTTTCTTT. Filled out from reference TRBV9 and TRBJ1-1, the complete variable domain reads DSGVTQTPKHLITATGQRVTLRCSPRSGDLSVYWYQQSLDQGLQFLIQYYNGEERAKGNILERFSAQQFPDLHSELNLSSLELGDSALYFCASSARGGRSTEAFFGQGTRLTVV.

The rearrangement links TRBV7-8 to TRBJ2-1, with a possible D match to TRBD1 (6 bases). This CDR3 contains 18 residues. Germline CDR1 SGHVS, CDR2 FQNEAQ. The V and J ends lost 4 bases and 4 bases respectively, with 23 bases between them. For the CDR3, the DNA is TGTGCCAGCAGCTCCGGACGCGTCGGGACACGATATTACAATGAGCAGTTCTTC. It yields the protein CASSSGRVGTRYYNEQFF.

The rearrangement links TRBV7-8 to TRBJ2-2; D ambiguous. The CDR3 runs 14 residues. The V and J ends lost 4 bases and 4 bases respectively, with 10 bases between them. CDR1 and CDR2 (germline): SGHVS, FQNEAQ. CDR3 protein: CASSSRSGTGELFF. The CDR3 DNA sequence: TGTGCCAGCAGCTCTCGGTCCGGCACCGGGGAGCTGTTTTTT.

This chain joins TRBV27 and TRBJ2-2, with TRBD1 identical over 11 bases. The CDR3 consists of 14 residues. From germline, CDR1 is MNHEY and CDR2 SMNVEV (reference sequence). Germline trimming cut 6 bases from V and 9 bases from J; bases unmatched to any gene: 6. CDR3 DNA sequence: TGTGCCAGCAGGGACAGGGGGCGCATCAGGGAGCTGTTTTTT. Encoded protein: CASRDRGRIRELFF.

The CDR3, as DNA: TGTGCCAGCAGCTTTGATAACTATGGCTACACCTTC. It encodes CASSFDNYGYTF. The rearrangement uses TRBV5-4 and TRBJ1-2; no clear D. Germline V gene sequence: CDR1 SGHNT, CDR2 YYREEE (reference sequence). Trimming removed 2 bases from V and 1 base from J, with 3 bases in between. CDR3 length equals 12 residues.

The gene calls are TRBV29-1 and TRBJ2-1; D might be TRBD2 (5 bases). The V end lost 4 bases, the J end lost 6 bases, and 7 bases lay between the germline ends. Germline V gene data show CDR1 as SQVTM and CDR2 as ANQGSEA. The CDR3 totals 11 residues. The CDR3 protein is CSVGLFNEQFF. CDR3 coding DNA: TGCAGCGTTGGACTATTCAATGAGCAGTTCTTC.

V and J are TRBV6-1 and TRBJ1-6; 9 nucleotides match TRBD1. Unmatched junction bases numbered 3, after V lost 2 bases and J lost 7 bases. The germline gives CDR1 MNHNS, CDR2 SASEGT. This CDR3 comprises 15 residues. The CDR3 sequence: CASSESGQGNSPLHF. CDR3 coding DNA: TGTGCCAGCAGTGAATCGGGACAGGGAAATTCACCCCTCCACTTT.

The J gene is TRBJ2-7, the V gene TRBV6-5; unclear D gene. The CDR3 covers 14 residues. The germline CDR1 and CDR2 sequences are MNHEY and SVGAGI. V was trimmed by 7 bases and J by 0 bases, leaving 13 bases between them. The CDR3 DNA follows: TGTGCCAGCAAAGATAGACTGGGCTCCTACGAGCAGTACTTC. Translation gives CASKDRLGSYEQYF.

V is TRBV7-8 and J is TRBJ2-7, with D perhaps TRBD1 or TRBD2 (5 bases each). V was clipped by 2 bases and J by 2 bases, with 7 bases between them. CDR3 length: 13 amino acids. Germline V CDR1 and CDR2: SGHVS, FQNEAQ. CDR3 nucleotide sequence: TGTGCCAGCAGCTTAAGGGACCCCTACGAGCAGTACTTC. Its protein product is CASSLRDPYEQYF.

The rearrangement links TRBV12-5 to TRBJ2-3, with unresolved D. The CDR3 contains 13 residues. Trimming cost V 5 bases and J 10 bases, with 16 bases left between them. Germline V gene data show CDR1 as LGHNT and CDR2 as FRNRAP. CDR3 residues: CASGPFLPFPQYF. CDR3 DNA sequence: TGTGCTAGTGGTCCGTTCCTCCCCTTCCCGCAGTATTTT.

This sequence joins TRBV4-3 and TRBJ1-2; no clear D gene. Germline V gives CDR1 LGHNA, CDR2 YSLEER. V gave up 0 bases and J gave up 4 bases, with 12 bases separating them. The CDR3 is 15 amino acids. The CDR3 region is CASSQEAEITYGYTF. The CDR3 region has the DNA TGCGCCAGCAGCCAAGAAGCCGAGATTACCTATGGCTACACCTTC.